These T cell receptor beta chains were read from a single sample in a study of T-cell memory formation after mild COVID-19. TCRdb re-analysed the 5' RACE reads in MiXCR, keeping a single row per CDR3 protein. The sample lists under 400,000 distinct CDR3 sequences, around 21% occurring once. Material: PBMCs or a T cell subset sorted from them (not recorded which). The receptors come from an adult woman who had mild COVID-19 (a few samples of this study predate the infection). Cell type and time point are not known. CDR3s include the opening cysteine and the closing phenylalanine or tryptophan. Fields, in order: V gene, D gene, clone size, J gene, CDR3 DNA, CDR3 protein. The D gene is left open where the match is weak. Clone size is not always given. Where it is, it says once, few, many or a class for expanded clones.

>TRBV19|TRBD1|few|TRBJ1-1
TGTGCCAGTAGTACACGGTCCGGACAGGGTAATACTGAAGCTTTCTTT
CASSTRSGQGNTEAFF
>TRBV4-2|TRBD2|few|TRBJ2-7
TGTGCCAGCAGCGAACCGGGACTAGCGGACTCCTACGAGCAGTACTTC
CASSEPGLADSYEQYF
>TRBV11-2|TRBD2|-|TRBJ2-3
TGTGCCAGCAGCTTAGTTCGGACTAGCGGGAAACCAGATACGCAGTATTTT
CASSLVRTSGKPDTQYF
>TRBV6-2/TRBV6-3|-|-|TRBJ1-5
TGTGCCAGCACCTGGATGGGGCGGGAGCAGCCCCAGCATTTT
CASTWMGREQPQHF
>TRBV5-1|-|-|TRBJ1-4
TGCGCCAGCAGCTTGGTTAGGGGGGATGAAAAACTGTTTTTT
CASSLVRGDEKLFF
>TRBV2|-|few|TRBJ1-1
TGTGCCAGCAGCCTGACAGCCCTGAACACTGAAGCTTTCTTT
CASSLTALNTEAFF
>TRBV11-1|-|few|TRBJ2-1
TGTGCCAGCACCCCTTGGCGGGACGGTGAGCAGTTCTTC
CASTPWRDGEQFF
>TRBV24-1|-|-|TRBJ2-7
TGTGCCACCAGTGATTTGGCCGGCTCCTACGAGCAGTACTTC
CATSDLAGSYEQYF
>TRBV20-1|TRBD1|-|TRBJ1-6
TGCAGTGCTAGGGGGCAGGGGGAATCACCCCTCCACTTT
CSARGQGESPLHF
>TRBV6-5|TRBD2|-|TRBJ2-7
TGTGCCAGCAGTTACTCCTCACTAGCGCGGACCTACGAGCAGTACTTC
CASSYSSLARTYEQYF
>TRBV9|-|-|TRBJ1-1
TGTGCCAGCAGCGTGGATAACCGGGACGGCGGTGAAGCTTTCTTT
CASSVDNRDGGEAFF
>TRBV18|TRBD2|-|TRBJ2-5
TGTGCCAGCTCTCCGGGACTAGGGCTGGAGACCCAGTACTTC
CASSPGLGLETQYF
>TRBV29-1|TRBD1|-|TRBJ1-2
TGCAGCGTTGAGGAACCCGGGACAGGGTTCTATGGCTACACCTTC
CSVEEPGTGFYGYTF
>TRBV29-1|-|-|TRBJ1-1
TGCAGCGTTCAACTACAGGCGAACACTGAAGCTTTCTTT
CSVQLQANTEAFF
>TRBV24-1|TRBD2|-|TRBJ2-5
TGTGCCACCAGTGACCTGACTAGCGGGAGGACCCAGGAGACCCAGTACTTC
CATSDLTSGRTQETQYF
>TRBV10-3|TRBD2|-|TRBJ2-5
TGTGCCACCTGTGCGACTGCGGGGGGGCCCCAAGAGACCCAGTACTTC
CATCATAGGPQETQYF
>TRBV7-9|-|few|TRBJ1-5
TGTGCCAGCAGCTTAGCACCTAGTCAGCCCCAGCATTTT
CASSLAPSQPQHF
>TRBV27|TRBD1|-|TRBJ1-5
TGTGCCAGCGGTCCGGGACAGGGGATTTATCAGCCCCAGCATTTT
CASGPGQGIYQPQHF
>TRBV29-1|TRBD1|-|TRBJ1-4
TGCAGCGTTGACGGGACAGGGGGTGAAAAACTGTTTTTT
CSVDGTGGEKLFF
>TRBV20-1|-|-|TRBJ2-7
TGCAGTGCTAGAGATCCGGCAGCGGCCTACGAGCAGTACTTC
CSARDPAAAYEQYF
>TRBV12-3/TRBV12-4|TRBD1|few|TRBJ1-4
TGTGCCAGCAGTTCATTCACAGGGGGAAAACTGTTTTTT
CASSSFTGGKLFF
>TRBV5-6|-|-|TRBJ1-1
TGTGCCAGCAGCCATACGCCTCTGTCGAACACTGAAGCTTTCTTT
CASSHTPLSNTEAFF
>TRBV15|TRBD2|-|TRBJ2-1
TGTGCCACCAGCTTACCCTCTAGCGGGACGCAATACAATGAGCAGTTCTTC
CATSLPSSGTQYNEQFF
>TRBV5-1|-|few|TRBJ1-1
TGCGCCAGCAAAGACGGTGGGGGGGACACTGAAGCTTTCTTT
CASKDGGGDTEAFF
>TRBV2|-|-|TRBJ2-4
TGTGCCAGCAGTGAAGCCAAAAACATTCAGTACTTC
CASSEAKNIQYF
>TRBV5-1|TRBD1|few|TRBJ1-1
TGCGCCAGCAGCTCCTGGGCAGGGGGCGGCGACACTGAAGCTTTCTTT
CASSSWAGGGDTEAFF
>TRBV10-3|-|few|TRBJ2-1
TGTGCCATCAGTGGCGGACTGATCTTAGGGAATGAGCAGTTCTTC
CAISGGLILGNEQFF
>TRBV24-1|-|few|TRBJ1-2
TGTGCCACCAGTGAATCATTTGGCAGCCTCTATGGCTACACCTTC
CATSESFGSLYGYTF
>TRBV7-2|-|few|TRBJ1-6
TGTGCCAGCAGCTCAGCACCGGGATCTGGTGGCTCACCCCTCCACTTT
CASSSAPGSGGSPLHF
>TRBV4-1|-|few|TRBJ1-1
TGCGCCAGCAGCCAATGGGGGGCGAACACTGAAGCTTTCTTT
CASSQWGANTEAFF
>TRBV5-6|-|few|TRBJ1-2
TGTGCCAGCACCCCCTGGGCGGTCTATGGCTACACCTTC
CASTPWAVYGYTF
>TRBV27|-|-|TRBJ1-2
TGTGCCAGCAGCAGAAGAGGAACTCAGGGCTACACCTTC
CASSRRGTQGYTF
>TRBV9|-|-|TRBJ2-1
TGTGCCAGCAGCGTATTGGGGGGCTCCTACAATGAGCAGTTCTTC
CASSVLGGSYNEQFF
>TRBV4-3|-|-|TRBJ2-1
TGCGCCAGCAGCCATGGGAGCGGATACAATGAGCAGTTCTTC
CASSHGSGYNEQFF
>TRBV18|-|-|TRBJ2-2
TGTGCCAGCTCCCCTGACAGATACACCGGGGAGCTGTTTTTT
CASSPDRYTGELFF
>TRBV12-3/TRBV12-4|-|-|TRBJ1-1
TGTGCCAGCAGTTTAGAGGCGGAGGGAACTGAAGCTTTCTTT
CASSLEAEGTEAFF
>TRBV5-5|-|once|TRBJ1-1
TGTGCCAGCAGCTTGGAGGCGGCGATCAACACTGAAGCTTTCTTT
CASSLEAAINTEAFF
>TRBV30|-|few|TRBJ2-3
TGTGCCTGGAGAGATGTGGGTCACACAGATACGCAGTATTTT
CAWRDVGHTDTQYF
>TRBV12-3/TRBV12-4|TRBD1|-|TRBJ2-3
TGTGCCAGCAGTTCCCGGGACAGGAGCCGCACAGATACGCAGTATTTT
CASSSRDRSRTDTQYF
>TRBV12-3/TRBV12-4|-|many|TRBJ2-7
TGTGCCAGCAGCCCGAACTCGCGTGAGCAGTACTTC
CASSPNSREQYF
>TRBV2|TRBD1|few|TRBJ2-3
TGTGCCAGCAGCGTCCGGGACAGGGTCCCAGATACGCAGTATTTT
CASSVRDRVPDTQYF
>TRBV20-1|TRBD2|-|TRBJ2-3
TGCAGTGCTAGGGAGCGGGAGATAACAGATACGCAGTATTTT
CSAREREITDTQYF
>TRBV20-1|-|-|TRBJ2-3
TGCAGCGGACCGGGGACAGATACGCAGTATTTT
CSGPGTDTQYF
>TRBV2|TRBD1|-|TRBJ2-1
TGTGCCAGGGACAGGCACACCTACAATGAGCAGTTCTTC
CARDRHTYNEQFF
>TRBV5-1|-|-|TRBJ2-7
TGCGCCAGCAGCTTATCTGGGGAAAACTACGAGCAGTACTTC
CASSLSGENYEQYF
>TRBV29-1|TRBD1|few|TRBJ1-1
TGCAGCGTCGGGAGCCTGGGACAGATGAACACTGAAGCTTTCTTT
CSVGSLGQMNTEAFF
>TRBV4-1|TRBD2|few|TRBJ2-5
TGCGCCAGCAGCCAAGATAATGAGGGGACTAGCGGACAAGAGACCCAGTACTTC
CASSQDNEGTSGQETQYF
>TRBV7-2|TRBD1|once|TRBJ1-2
TGTGCCAGCAGCCTACAGGGGGCCCTTAATGGCTACACCTTC
CASSLQGALNGYTF
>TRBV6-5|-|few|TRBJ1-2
TGTGCCAGCAGTTACTCCGATACAGGTCACAACTATGGCTACACCTTC
CASSYSDTGHNYGYTF
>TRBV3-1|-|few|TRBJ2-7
TGTGCCAGCAGCCAACCGGGGGAGATCTACGAGCAGTACTTC
CASSQPGEIYEQYF
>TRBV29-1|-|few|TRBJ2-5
TGCAGCGTTAAGGACACTCCTCAAGAGACCCAGTACTTC
CSVKDTPQETQYF
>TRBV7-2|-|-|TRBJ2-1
TGTGCCAGCAGCTCCGGGGGCCCGACTTACAATGAGCAGTTCTTC
CASSSGGPTYNEQFF
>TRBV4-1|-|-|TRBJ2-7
TGCGCCAGCAGCCAAGATATTGAGCAGGACTTGAACTTC
CASSQDIEQDLNF
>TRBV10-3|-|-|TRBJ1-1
TGTGCCATCAGTGGAGAGGGGCCGAACACTGAAGCTTTCTTT
CAISGEGPNTEAFF
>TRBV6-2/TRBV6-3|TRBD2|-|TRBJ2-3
TGTGCCAGCAAAATTTCGGGGCGGGAGAATCGAGATACGCAGTATTTT
CASKISGRENRDTQYF
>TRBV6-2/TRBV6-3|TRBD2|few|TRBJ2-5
TGTGCCAGCAGTTACCGGGGGAGGGCCTCGGAGACCCAGTACTTC
CASSYRGRASETQYF
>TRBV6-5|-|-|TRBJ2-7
TGTGCCAGCAGTGAAGACCGGGACAAGTCCTACGAGCAGTACTTC
CASSEDRDKSYEQYF
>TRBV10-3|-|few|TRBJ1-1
TGTGCCATCAGTTTTCAGGGGATGAACACTGAAGCTTTCTTT
CAISFQGMNTEAFF
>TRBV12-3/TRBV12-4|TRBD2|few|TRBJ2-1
TGTGCCAGCAGGGGACTAGCGAGGGGCTACAATGAGCAGTTCTTC
CASRGLARGYNEQFF